This T cell receptor beta chain was identified during a study of T cells in Graves' hyperthyroidism and ophthalmopathy. TCR beta CDR3 regions were amplified from RNA transcripts. First-round RT-PCR with HTBI primers amplified the TCR CDR3 region. TCRdb analysed the multiplex PCR reads with MiXCR anew, one entry per CDR3 protein. The sample consists of more than 550,000 distinct CDR3 sequences, about 45% of them appearing once. Exclusion of patients followed from uncontrolled infection, other autoimmune disease, pregnancy or lactation. Germline CDR1 is SQVTM and CDR2 is ANQGSEA. There are 16 residues in the CDR3. The V and J ends lost 3 bases and 1 base, in that order; junction bases with no gene match: 9. This clonotype was seen repeatedly, ten times or more.

This chain joins TRBV29-1 and TRBJ1-2; 9 bases match TRBD1. This receptor was identified in an adult man with Graves' disease, either hyperthyroidism or ophthalmopathy (not recorded which). The sequencing sample was made of peripheral blood or thyroid tissue (not recorded which). CDR3 nucleotide sequence: TGCAGCGTTGATTCGCCCGGGACAGGGAGTAACTATGGCTACACCTTC. This translates into CSVDSPGTGSNYGYTF.